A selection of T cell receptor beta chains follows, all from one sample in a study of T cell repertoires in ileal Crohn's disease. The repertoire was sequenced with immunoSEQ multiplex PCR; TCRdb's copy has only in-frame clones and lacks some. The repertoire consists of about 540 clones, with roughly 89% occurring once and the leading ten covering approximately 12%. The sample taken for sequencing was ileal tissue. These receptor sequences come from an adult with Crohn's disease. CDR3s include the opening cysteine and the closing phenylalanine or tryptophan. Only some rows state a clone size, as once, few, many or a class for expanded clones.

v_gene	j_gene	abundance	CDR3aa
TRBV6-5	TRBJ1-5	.	CASSWDSNQPQHF
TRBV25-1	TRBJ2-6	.	CASSGKFSSGANVLTF
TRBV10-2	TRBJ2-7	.	CASSERTDVREQYF
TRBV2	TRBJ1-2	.	CASRASGKGSGYYGYTF
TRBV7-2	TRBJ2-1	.	CASSLVRLPGLNEQFF
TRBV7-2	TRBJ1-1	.	CASSLVYGTESEAFF
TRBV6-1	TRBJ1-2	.	CASSESQGPYGYTF
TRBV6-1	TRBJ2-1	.	CASSVPPYNEQFF
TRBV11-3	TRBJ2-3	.	CASSPRDLEDTQYF
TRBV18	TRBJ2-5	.	CASSPSGETQYF
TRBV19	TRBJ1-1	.	CASSSHLGMVMNTEAFF
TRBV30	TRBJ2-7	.	CAWTAGTYEQYF
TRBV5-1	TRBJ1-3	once	CASRSGTAVNTIYF
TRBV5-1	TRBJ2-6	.	CASLSGGGGANVLTF
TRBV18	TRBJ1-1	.	CASSLEAPDLVEAFF
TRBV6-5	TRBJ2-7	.	CASTQDLSYEQYF
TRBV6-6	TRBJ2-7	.	CASSYSGRAYEQYF
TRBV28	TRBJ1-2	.	CASSPVRGRGYTF
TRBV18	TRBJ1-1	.	CASSPTGDLTEAFF
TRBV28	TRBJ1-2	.	CASSSTFTYYGYTF
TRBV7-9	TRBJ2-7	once	CASSPSAGSYEQYF
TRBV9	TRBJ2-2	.	CASSLASMNTGELFF
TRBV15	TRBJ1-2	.	CATSREQGLTGGYTF
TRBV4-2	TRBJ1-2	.	CASSQETGSGYTF
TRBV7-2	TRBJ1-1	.	CASSLARGFAEAFF
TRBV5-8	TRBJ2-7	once	CASSFGTADLYEQYF
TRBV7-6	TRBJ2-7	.	CASSLVRENPHEQYF
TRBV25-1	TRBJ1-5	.	CASSETGAGQPQHF
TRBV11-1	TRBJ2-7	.	CASSPWTSGRAEQYF
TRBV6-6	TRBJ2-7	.	CASTRGASYEQYF
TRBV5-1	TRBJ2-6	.	CASNWGVSSGANVLTF
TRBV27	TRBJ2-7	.	CASSSLAGGPYYEQYF
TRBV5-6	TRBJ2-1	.	CASSLTHNSYNEQFF
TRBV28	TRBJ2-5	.	CASSKPGQEEKETQYF
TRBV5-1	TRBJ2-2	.	CASKPTRQNTGELFF
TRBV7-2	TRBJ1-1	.	CASSPMGGALWTEAFF
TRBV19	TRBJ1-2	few	CASSISGFRGYTF
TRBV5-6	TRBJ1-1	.	CASSLDSMNTEAFF
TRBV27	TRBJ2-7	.	CASSFGGPTYEQYF
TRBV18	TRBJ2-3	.	CASSLGQGTDTQYF
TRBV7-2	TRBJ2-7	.	CASSLRTGRTYYEQYF
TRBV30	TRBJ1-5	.	CAWGRQGGNQPQHF
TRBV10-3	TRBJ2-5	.	CAISESLNGVEETQYF
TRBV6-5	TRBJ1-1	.	CASSKGTEAFF
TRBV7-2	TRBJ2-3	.	CASSLEYGGSGTDTQYF
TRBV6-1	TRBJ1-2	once	CASRIGQYYGYTF
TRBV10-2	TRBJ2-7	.	CASSESWGVYEQYF
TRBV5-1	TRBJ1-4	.	CASSQGGGGSEKLFF